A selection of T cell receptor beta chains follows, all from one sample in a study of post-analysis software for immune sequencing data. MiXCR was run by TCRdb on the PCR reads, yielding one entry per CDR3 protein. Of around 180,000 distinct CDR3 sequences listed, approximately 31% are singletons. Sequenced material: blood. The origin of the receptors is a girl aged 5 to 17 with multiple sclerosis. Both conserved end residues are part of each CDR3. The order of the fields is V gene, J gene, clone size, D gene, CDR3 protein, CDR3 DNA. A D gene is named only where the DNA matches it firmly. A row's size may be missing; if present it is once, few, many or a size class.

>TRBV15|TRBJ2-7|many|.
CATSRGLGAYEQYF
TGTGCCACCAGCAGAGGCCTAGGAGCCTACGAGCAGTACTTC
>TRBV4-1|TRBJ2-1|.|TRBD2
CASRLTISSGSALNEQFF
TGCGCCAGCAGACTCACAATTTCAAGCGGGAGCGCCCTCAATGAGCAGTTCTTC
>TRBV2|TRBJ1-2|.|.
CVSSDDIEGYTF
TGTGTCAGCAGTGACGACATTGAAGGCTACACCTTC
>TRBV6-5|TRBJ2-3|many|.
CASSVLGSDTQYF
TGTGCCAGCAGTGTTCTAGGTTCAGATACGCAGTATTTT
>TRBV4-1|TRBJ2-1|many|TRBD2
CASSQKQTSGTSNEQFF
TGCGCCAGCAGCCAAAAGCAGACTAGCGGGACTTCCAATGAGCAGTTCTTC
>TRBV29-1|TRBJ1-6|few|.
CSVGLGGNSPLHF
TGCAGCGTTGGGTTGGGAGGAAATTCACCCCTCCACTTT
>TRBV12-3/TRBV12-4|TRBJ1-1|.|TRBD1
CATDSTKDRGTEAFF
TGTGCCACGGATTCTACAAAGGACAGGGGCACTGAAGCTTTCTTT
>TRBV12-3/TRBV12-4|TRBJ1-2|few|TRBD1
CAGSSTGTGDYTF
TGTGCCGGCAGTTCCACCGGGACAGGGGACTACACCTTC
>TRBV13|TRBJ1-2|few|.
CASSLYRGSLRGYTF
TGTGCCAGCAGCTTGTACCGGGGCTCCTTACGCGGCTACACCTTC
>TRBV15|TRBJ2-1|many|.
CATTTRFNDNEQFF
TGTGCCACCACCACCCGTTTTAATGACAATGAGCAGTTCTTC
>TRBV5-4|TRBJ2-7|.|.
CASSWIERQYF
TGTGCCAGCAGCTGGATAGAGAGGCAGTACTTC
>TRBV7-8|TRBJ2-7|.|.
CASSLFGASYEQYF
TGTGCCAGCAGCTTATTTGGGGCCTCCTACGAGCAGTACTTC
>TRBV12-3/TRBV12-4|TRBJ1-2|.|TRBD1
CASSFSRTGNYGCTF
TGTGCCAGCAGTTTCTCTCGGACAGGAAACTATGGCTGCACCTTC
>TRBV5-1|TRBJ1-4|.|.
CASSRHPGATDEKLFF
TGCGCCAGCAGCCGACATCCAGGGGCAACTGATGAAAAACTGTTTTTT
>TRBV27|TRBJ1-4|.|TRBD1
CASSANRGGPNEKLFF
TGTGCCAGCAGTGCCAACAGGGGTGGGCCTAATGAAAAACTGTTTTTT
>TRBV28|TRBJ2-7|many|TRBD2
CASSLGTSGRFTYEQYF
TGTGCCAGCAGTCTAGGGACTAGCGGGAGGTTCACCTACGAGCAGTACTTC
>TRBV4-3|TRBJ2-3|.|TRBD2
CASSQTSGRGDTQYF
TGCGCCAGCAGCCAAACTAGCGGGAGGGGTGATACGCAGTATTTT
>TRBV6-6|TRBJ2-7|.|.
CASSWLHYEQYF
TGTGCCAGCAGTTGGCTGCACTACGAGCAGTACTTC
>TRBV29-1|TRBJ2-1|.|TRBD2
CSVLLLAGVYEQFF
TGCAGCGTTTTGCTCCTAGCGGGAGTGTATGAGCAGTTCTTC
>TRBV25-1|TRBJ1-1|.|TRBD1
CASSEATGTGSSEAFF
TGTGCCAGCAGTGAAGCTACCGGGACAGGTAGCTCTGAAGCTTTCTTT
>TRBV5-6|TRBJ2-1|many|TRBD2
CASSLGSGTNEQFF
TGTGCCAGCAGCTTGGGGAGCGGGACTAATGAGCAGTTCTTC
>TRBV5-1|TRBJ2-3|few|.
CASTSIFTGGGGTDTQYF
TGCGCCAGCACCTCCATCTTCACGGGAGGGGGCGGCACAGATACGCAGTATTTT
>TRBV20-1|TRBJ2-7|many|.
CSARDHGRAAYEQYF
TGCAGTGCTAGAGATCACGGGCGGGCCGCCTACGAGCAGTACTTC
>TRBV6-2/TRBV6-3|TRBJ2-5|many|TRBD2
CASSRTSGSQETQYF
TGTGCCAGCAGCCGGACTAGCGGGAGCCAAGAGACCCAGTACTTC
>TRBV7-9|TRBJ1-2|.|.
CAGSLPDVVSNYGYTF
TGTGCCGGCAGCTTACCAGACGTAGTTTCTAACTATGGCTACACCTTC
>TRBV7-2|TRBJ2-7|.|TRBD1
CASSLNRGNYEQYF
TGTGCCAGCAGCCTAAACAGGGGAAACTACGAGCAGTACTTC
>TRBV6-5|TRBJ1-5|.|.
CASSYSSSRQPQHF
TGTGCCAGCAGTTACTCGAGTTCCCGTCAGCCCCAGCATTTT
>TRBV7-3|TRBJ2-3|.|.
CASSPRGDRQYF
TGTGCCAGCAGCCCAAGGGGGGACAGGCAGTATTTT
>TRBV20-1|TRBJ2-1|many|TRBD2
CSADPSSGIYNEQFF
TGCAGTGCTGACCCTAGTAGCGGGATTTACAATGAGCAGTTCTTC
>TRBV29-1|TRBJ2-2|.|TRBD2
CSVPGGIGEELFF
TGCAGCGTTCCGGGAGGGATTGGGGAGGAGCTGTTTTTT
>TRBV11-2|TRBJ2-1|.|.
CASIRGAGSNEQFF
TGTGCCAGCATTCGGGGAGCCGGCTCCAATGAGCAGTTCTTC
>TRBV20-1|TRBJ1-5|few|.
CSARTQPQHF
TGCAGTGCTAGGACTCAGCCCCAGCATTTT
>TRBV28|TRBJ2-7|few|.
CASSTQIRGGYEQYF
TGTGCCAGCAGTACCCAAATCAGGGGAGGGTACGAGCAGTACTTC
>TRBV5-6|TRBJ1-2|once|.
CASSFKGGVRYGYTF
TGTGCCAGCAGCTTCAAGGGTGGGGTTCGTTATGGCTACACCTTC
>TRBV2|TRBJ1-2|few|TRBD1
CASNPQGASNYGYTF
TGTGCCAGCAATCCACAGGGGGCTTCTAACTATGGCTACACCTTC
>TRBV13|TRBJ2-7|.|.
CASSFQGNSYEQYF
TGTGCCAGCAGCTTTCAGGGAAACTCCTACGAGCAGTACTTC
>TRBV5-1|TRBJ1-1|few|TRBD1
CASSPGGWGTEAFF
TGCGCCAGCAGTCCAGGGGGCTGGGGGACTGAAGCTTTCTTT
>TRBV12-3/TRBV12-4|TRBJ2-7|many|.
CASSLGTGPLYEQYF
TGTGCCAGCAGCCTCGGGACGGGACCCCTCTACGAGCAGTACTTC
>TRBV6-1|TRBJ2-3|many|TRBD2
CASGRASGFTSTDTQYF
TGTGCCAGCGGAAGGGCTAGCGGGTTTACTAGCACAGATACGCAGTATTTT
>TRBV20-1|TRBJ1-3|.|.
CSASILEGNTIYF
TGCAGTGCTTCTATACTAGAAGGAAACACCATATATTTT
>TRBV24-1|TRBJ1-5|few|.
CAILQGDVSNQPQHF
TGTGCCATTCTACAGGGAGATGTAAGCAATCAGCCCCAGCATTTT
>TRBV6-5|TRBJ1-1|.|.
CASTPARGPRTEAFF
TGTGCCAGCACCCCAGCCCGGGGGCCGCGGACTGAAGCTTTCTTT
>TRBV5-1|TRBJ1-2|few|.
CASSLVRTGGYTF
TGCGCCAGCAGCTTGGTTCGGACCGGCGGCTACACCTTC
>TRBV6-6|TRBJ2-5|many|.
CASSYSASRGQETQYF
TGTGCCAGCAGTTACTCGGCTAGTAGGGGCCAAGAGACCCAGTACTTC
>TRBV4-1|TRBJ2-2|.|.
CASSQDWTPDGVTGELFF
TGCGCCAGCAGCCAAGATTGGACACCTGACGGTGTCACCGGGGAGCTGTTTTTT